The next 19 T cell receptor beta chains were all read from a single sample in a study of blood T cell repertoires in COVID-19. TCRdb keeps only in-frame clones here, not all; method: immunoSEQ multiplex PCR. The table includes about 87,000 clones, roughly 86% detected once. Sequences were obtained from peripheral blood. The source of these receptors is a man in his forties with acute or convalescent COVID-19.

CDR3 sequence: CASRIPGVNYGYTF. CDR3 DNA sequence: TGTGCCAGTAGGATACCGGGAGTTAACTATGGCTACACCTTC. The genes are TRBV19 and TRBJ1-2, with no clear D. Germline CDR1 reads LNHDA; CDR2 reads SQIVND (reference sequence). Trimming removed 6 bases at V and 1 base at J, with 12 bases between. The CDR3 extends over 14 amino acids.

The rearrangement joins TRBV5-4 to TRBJ1-2, with TRBD1 matching 10 bases. V lost 6 bases, J lost 8 bases, and 10 bases stayed unmatched. The CDR3 runs to 14 residues. Germline V gives CDR1 SGHNT, CDR2 YYREEE (reference sequence). The CDR3 DNA is TGTGCCAGCACCCTGGACAGGGGGGCTAGGGGCTACACCTTC. It translates to CASTLDRGARGYTF.

This chain connects TRBV18 to TRBJ1-2, with D possibly matching TRBD1 (6 bases). This CDR3 is 14 amino acids long. Trimming took 2 bases from V and 4 from J, leaving 11 bases between them. Germline assignment: CDR1 KGHSH and CDR2 LQKENI. CDR3 nucleotides: TGTGCCAGCTCACCAGTACAGGGCCTCTATGGCTACACCTTC. Protein: CASSPVQGLYGYTF.

CDR3 sequence: CASRFAGSYNSPLHF. CDR3 nucleotide sequence: TGTGCCAGCAGATTTGCCGGCTCCTATAATTCACCCCTCCACTTT. The chain is built from TRBV5-6 and TRBJ1-6; D remains unclear. Germline assignment: CDR1 SGHDT and CDR2 YYEEEE. V lost 5 bases to trimming and J lost 0 bases, with 9 bases between them. This CDR3 region has 15 residues.

The gene calls are TRBV6-5 and TRBJ1-3, with TRBD1 matching 8 bases. After removal of 6 bases from V and 2 bases from J, the junction contained 0 bases not matched to a gene. The CDR3 runs 13 residues. Germline CDR1 reads MNHEY; CDR2 reads SVGAGI. The CDR3 coding sequence is TGTGCCAGCAGACAGGGGGCTGGAAACACCATATATTTT. Amino acids: CASRQGAGNTIYF.

This clone has only one observation. The gene calls are TRBV9 and TRBJ2-2, with TRBD1 as a possible D gene (8 bases). Trimming stripped 4 bases from V and 6 bases from J, with 22 bases between. Germline V lookup: CDR1 SGDLS, CDR2 YYNGEE. This CDR3 has 17 residues. CDR3 in amino acids: CASSLTGGQGAAGELFF. The CDR3 coding sequence is TGTGCCAGCAGCCTCACCGGGGGGCAGGGGGCCGCCGGGGAGCTGTTTTTT.

The chain joins TRBV2 to TRBJ1-5; possibly TRBD1 for D (6 bases). The CDR3 contains 16 residues. The germline gives CDR1 SNHLY, CDR2 FYNNEI. The germline V and J ends were trimmed by 7 bases and 5 bases, with 21 bases remaining between them. CDR3 residues: CASTGTYGRGDQPQHF. In DNA form, the CDR3 reads TGTGCCAGCACGGGGACATATGGGAGGGGAGATCAGCCCCAGCATTTT. The full variable domain, completed using reference TRBV2 and TRBJ1-5, is EPEVTQTPSHQVTQMGQEVILRCVPISNHLYFYWYRQILGQKVEFLVSFYNNEISEKSEIFDDQFSVERPDGSNFTLKIRSTKLEDSAMYFCASTGTYGRGDQPQHFGDGTRLSIL.

In DNA, the CDR3 is TGTGCCAGCAGTTACTCCGCGGGGGGTCTCGGAGAGACCCAGTACTTC. This gives the protein CASSYSAGGLGETQYF. This chain links TRBV6-2 or TRBV6-3 with TRBJ2-5; 8 bases fit TRBD2. This CDR3 is built from 16 residues. Unmatched junction bases numbered 7, after V lost 0 bases and J lost 4 bases. The germline CDR1 and CDR2 sequences are MNHEY and SVGEGT.

The chain has TRBV12-5 and TRBJ2-7; 7 positions agree with TRBD1. The CDR3 is made up of 14 amino acids. V gave up 6 bases and J gave up 0 bases; unmatched junction bases: 5. Germline V gene data show CDR1 as LGHNT and CDR2 as FRNRAP. The CDR3 DNA sequence: TGTGCTAGTGGCGGGACAGCGAGCTCCTACGAGCAGTACTTC. This translates into CASGGTASSYEQYF.

The chain has TRBV5-4 and TRBJ2-1; the D gene is possibly TRBD2 (5 bases). Trimming removed 3 bases from V and 4 bases from J, with 14 bases in between. Germline values: CDR1 SGHNT, CDR2 YYREEE (reference sequence). The CDR3 has 15 amino acids. The CDR3 reads CASSSGLISYNEQFF. DNA for the CDR3: TGTGCCAGCAGCTCTGGACTGATATCTTACAATGAGCAGTTCTTC.

The chain is built from TRBV11-2 and TRBJ2-1; 9 bases agree with TRBD2. The V and J ends lost 1 base and 6 bases, in that order; junction bases with no gene match: 7. The V gene's germline CDR1 is SGHAT and CDR2 FQNNGV. CDR3 size: 16 residues. DNA for the CDR3: TGTGCCAGCAGCTTAGGACCTAGCGGGGACTTCAATGAGCAGTTCTTC. As protein: CASSLGPSGDFNEQFF.

The chain uses TRBV27 and TRBJ2-7; D remains ambiguous. Between the trimmed V and J ends, which lost 0 bases and 7 bases, there was a span of 10 bases. CDR3 length: 13 residues. Germline loops: CDR1 MNHEY, CDR2 SMNVEV (reference sequence). CDR3 nucleotide sequence: TGTGCCAGCAGTTTATCAGTGTTTCAGGAGCAGTACTTC. This encodes CASSLSVFQEQYF.

V usage is TRBV9 and J usage is TRBJ1-2; TRBD1 matches 9 bases. V shed 1 base, J shed 3 bases, and the junction held 10 bases outside the gene matches. CDR1 SGDLS and CDR2 YYNGEE come from the germline V gene. The CDR3 extends over 17 amino acids. CDR3 loop: CASSVNGFWDRDYGYTF. For the CDR3, the DNA is TGTGCCAGCAGCGTAAACGGGTTTTGGGACAGGGACTATGGCTACACCTTC.

The chain couples TRBV11-2 to TRBJ1-1; D is possibly TRBD1 (5 bases). V lost 3 bases, J lost 5 bases, and 13 bases lay in between. CDR3 size: 14 residues. Germline V gives CDR1 SGHAT, CDR2 FQNNGV. CDR3 sequence reads: CASSLQGAITEAFF. CDR3 nucleotides: TGTGCCAGCAGCTTGCAAGGGGCAATAACTGAAGCTTTCTTT.

This sequence joins TRBV2 and TRBJ1-4; D gene uncertain. Trimming cost V 10 bases and J 4 bases, with 19 bases left between them. The CDR3 extends over 15 amino acids. Germline assignment: CDR1 SNHLY and CDR2 FYNNEI. In DNA, the CDR3 is TGTGCCACCTCTCCCAACCGACTGGTTAATGAAAAACTGTTTTTT. Translated: CATSPNRLVNEKLFF.

Turning to this clone: The germline gene is not matched at one end of the junction; a read error may be the cause. V is TRBV18 and J is TRBJ1-2; TRBD1 aligns across 8 bases. This CDR3 is 13 amino acids long. Germline CDR1 KGHSH, CDR2 LQKENI. The CDR3 region is CASTPTGDYGYTF. The CDR3 coding sequence is TGTGCCAGCACACCGACAGGGGACTATGGCTACACCTTC. The full variable domain, in which reference TRBV18 and TRBJ1-2 provide the parts outside the CDR3, is NAGVMQNPRHLVRRRGQEARLRCSPMKGHSHVYWYRQLPEEGLKFMVYLQKENIIDESGMPKERFSAEFPKEGPSILRIQQVVRGDSAAYFCASTPTGDYGYTFGSGTRLTVV.

The chain has TRBV19 and TRBJ1-2; TRBD1 is a possible D gene (5 bases). CDR3 size: 16 residues. The germline gives CDR1 LNHDA, CDR2 SQIVND (reference sequence). The V end lost 7 bases, the J end lost 3 bases, and 21 bases lay between the germline ends. This CDR3 is CASTLGAEGPYYGYTF. DNA of the CDR3: TGTGCCAGTACTCTTGGGGCGGAGGGCCCCTACTATGGCTACACCTTC.

The chain uses TRBV14 and TRBJ1-1; D gene ambiguous. The CDR3 totals 15 residues. CDR1 and CDR2 from the germline V gene are SGHDN and FVKESK. V was cut by 1 base and J by 2 bases, with 11 bases left in between. The CDR3 here is CASSQVRHGNTEAFF. DNA for the CDR3: TGTGCCAGCAGCCAAGTCCGACACGGCAACACTGAAGCTTTCTTT. Looking up the rest from reference TRBV14 and TRBJ1-1 gives the full variable domain: EAGVTQFPSHSVIEKGQTVTLRCDPISGHDNLYWYRRVMGKEIKFLLHFVKESKQDESGMPNNRFLAERTGGTYSTLKVQPAELEDSGVYFCASSQVRHGNTEAFFGQGTRLTVV.

For the CDR3, the DNA is TGCGCCAGCAGCCAAGGTCCTCGGGGGAGCGAGCAGTACTTC. Translated, it gives CASSQGPRGSEQYF. The gene calls are TRBV4-1 and TRBJ2-7; perhaps TRBD2 as D (6 bases). V lost 1 base, J lost 6 bases, and 13 bases lay in between. The CDR3 contains 14 residues. The germline V gene has CDR1 MGHRA and CDR2 YSYEKL.